The TCR beta chain under discussion was sequenced for a study of T cells in Graves' hyperthyroidism and ophthalmopathy. Findings and limits, study-wide: Ophthalmopathy, which appeared later, was predicted by the model a median roughly 6.4 months before onset. Most thyroid clonotypes expanded above 0.001 were also detected in blood.

Researchers took RNA transcripts and amplified the TCR beta CDR3 regions from them. The HTBI set primed first-round TCR CDR3 RT-PCR. TCRdb reprocessed the multiplex PCR reads with MiXCR, giving one entry per CDR3 protein. Altogether roughly 500,000 distinct CDR3 sequences are present, around 43% being singletons, with the ten largest covering about 45%. It was uncontrolled infection, other autoimmune disease, pregnancy or lactation that excluded patients. Diagnoses were made from clinical symptoms, serum measures (thyroxine and TRAb), thyroid ultrasound and orbital computed tomography. Ten or more counts support this clonotype. Its antigen is still unknown. Germline assignment: CDR1 ENHRY and CDR2 SYGVKD. The germline V and J ends were trimmed by 6 bases and 9 bases, with 14 bases remaining between them. This CDR3 comprises 12 residues.

This clonotype was obtained from an adult woman with Graves' disease, either hyperthyroidism or ophthalmopathy (not recorded which). The V and J genes are TRBV10-3 and TRBJ1-2, with D possibly matching TRBD1 (6 bases). Sample: peripheral blood or thyroid tissue (not recorded which). CDR3 sequence: CAIRVTGVSYTF. The DNA of the CDR3 is TGTGCCATCAGAGTGACAGGCGTTAGCTACACCTTC.